Each of the 26 T cell receptor beta chains below was sequenced from the same sample in a study of a mutant IDH1 vaccine in newly diagnosed glioma. The antigens for these receptors are not known. Sequencing was performed with immunoSEQ multiplex PCR; in TCRdb, only in-frame clones are kept and a portion is missing. In the table there are over 60,000 clones, approximately 91% of which are singletons. Regarding time point: week 11, during vaccination. One vaccine dose held 300 ug of mutant IDH1 20-mer peptide and came with topical imiquimod. The source material was PBMCs, sampled from a glioma patient whose treatment included an IDH1 peptide vaccine. The source is a man aged 35 to 55 with glioma.

This chain uses TRBV6-1 with TRBJ2-7; D could derive from TRBD1 or TRBD2 (5 bases each). Germline V lookup: CDR1 MNHNS, CDR2 SASEGT. The CDR3 length is 13 residues. V was trimmed by 2 bases and J by 5 bases, leaving 10 bases between them. CDR3 bases: TGTGCCAGCAGTGAATCTGGGGGACACGAGCAGTACTTC. Encoded protein: CASSESGGHEQYF.

The chain couples TRBV7-3 to TRBJ2-7, with D possibly matching TRBD2 (5 bases). V shed 2 bases and J shed 6 bases, with 14 bases lying between them. The CDR3 is 14 residues long. Germline loops: CDR1 SGHTA, CDR2 FQGTGA. The CDR3 nucleotides are TGTGCCAGCAGCTTATCGACCGGGATGGGCGAGCAGTACTTC. As protein: CASSLSTGMGEQYF.

The V call is TRBV2, the J call TRBJ1-5; TRBD1 aligns across 9 bases. Germline CDR1 SNHLY, CDR2 FYNNEI. J was trimmed by 8 bases and V by 8 bases; bases with no gene match: 10. This CDR3 has 14 amino acids. For the CDR3, the DNA is TGTGCCAGCTCGAGGGACAGGGATTTTGAGCCCCAGCATTTT. Protein sequence: CASSRDRDFEPQHF.

On this clone: One end of the junction fails to match germline, which may point to a read error. The chain couples TRBV7-7 to TRBJ2-5; 9 bases are a match to TRBD1. This CDR3 is 13 amino acids long. Germline V gene sequence: CDR1 SSHAT, CDR2 FNYEAQ (reference sequence). CDR3 in amino acids: CASSRDRVQTQYF. The CDR3, as DNA: TGTGCTAGCAGCCGGGACAGGGTACAGACCCAGTACTTC.

The chain joins TRBV19 to TRBJ2-1; TRBD1 might be the D (6 bases). Germline V gene sequence: CDR1 LNHDA, CDR2 SQIVND (reference sequence). V dropped 2 bases and J dropped 6 bases, with 20 bases sitting between them. CDR3 length equals 17 residues. CDR3 residues: CASSIRPGHESSNEQFF. In nucleotides, the CDR3 is TGTGCCAGTAGTATACGCCCGGGACACGAGAGCTCCAATGAGCAGTTCTTC.

The chain carries TRBV5-1 and TRBJ2-3; 9 bases agree with TRBD2. V lost 0 bases to trimming and J lost 4 bases; unmatched junction nucleotides: 3. CDR3 length: 15 residues. Germline CDR1 reads SGHRS; CDR2 reads YFSETQ. The CDR3 is CASSLDVAGADTQYF. CDR3 nucleotides: TGCGCCAGCAGCTTGGATGTAGCGGGAGCAGATACGCAGTATTTT.

The CDR3 sequence is CATSNGQGSGETQYF. The CDR3 region has the DNA TGTGCCACCAGCAACGGACAGGGGTCCGGAGAGACCCAGTACTTC. This rearrangement joins TRBV15 to TRBJ2-5, with 9 bases that match TRBD1. CDR1 is LNHNV and CDR2 is YYDKDF in the germline V gene (reference sequence). CDR3 length equals 15 residues. V was pared by 4 bases and J by 4 bases, with 7 bases of the junction left unmatched.

The chain recombines TRBV7-8 with TRBJ2-3; D gene ambiguous. Germline V gene data show CDR1 as SGHVS and CDR2 as FQNEAQ. Trimming took 1 base from V and 6 from J, leaving 14 bases between them. CDR3 length: 15 amino acids. The CDR3 loop reads CASSLESSLIDTQYF. As DNA, the CDR3 is TGTGCCAGCAGCTTAGAAAGTTCCCTCATCGATACGCAGTATTTT.

The chain joins TRBV7-8 to TRBJ1-4; no reliable D call. Trimming cost V 1 base and J 8 bases, with 11 bases left between them. CDR1 is SGHVS, CDR2 FQNEAQ, per germline. The CDR3 sequence is 14 residues long. The CDR3 DNA sequence: TGTGCCAGCAGCTTAGAAATTCTTGGGGAAAAACTGTTTTTT. This gives the protein CASSLEILGEKLFF. The variable domain in full, with the rest retrieved from reference TRBV7-8 and TRBJ1-4, is GAGVSQSPRYKVAKRGQDVALRCDPISGHVSLFWYQQALGQGPEFLTYFQNEAQLDKSGLPSDRFFAERPEGSVSTLKIQRTQQEDSAVYLCASSLEILGEKLFFGSGTQLSVL.

The CDR3: CSGTSGSYYNEQFF. The CDR3 coding sequence is TGCAGCGGGACTAGCGGGAGCTATTACAATGAGCAGTTCTTC. The chain employs TRBV29-1 and TRBJ2-1; 13 bases fit TRBD2. This CDR3 comprises 14 residues. The V gene's germline CDR1 is SQVTM and CDR2 ANQGSEA. The V and J ends lost 7 bases and 4 bases, in that order; junction bases with no gene match: 4.

This clone was counted a single time. In DNA, the CDR3 is TGTGCCAGTAGTATTCAGGGGGCGGGCACCGGGGAGCTGTTTTTT. It codes for CASSIQGAGTGELFF. The chain couples TRBV19 to TRBJ2-2; 8 nucleotides align to TRBD1. There are 15 residues in the CDR3. V trimming: 3 bases; J trimming: 4 bases; junction bases outside the gene matches: 4. Germline CDR1 reads LNHDA; CDR2 reads SQIVND (reference sequence).

The V call is TRBV25-1, the J call TRBJ1-4; weak D call: TRBD1 (5 bases). This CDR3 region has 14 residues. V was pared by 4 bases and J by 3 bases, with 9 bases between. Germline V gives CDR1 MGHDK, CDR2 SYGVNS. The CDR3, as DNA: TGTGCCAGCAGTGTCCAGGGCCCTAATGAAAAACTGTTTTTT. Residues: CASSVQGPNEKLFF.

The V gene is TRBV19, the J gene TRBJ2-1, with TRBD1 matching over 9 bases. The CDR3 runs 16 residues. CDR1 and CDR2 (germline): LNHDA, SQIVND (reference sequence). Germline trimming cut 10 bases from V and 7 bases from J; bases unmatched to any gene: 17. The CDR3 nucleotides are TGTGCCACCTCGAAATCCCGGGACAGGGAAAGGAATGAGCAGTTCTTC. This encodes CATSKSRDRERNEQFF.

The CDR3 region has the DNA TGTGCCAGCAGCTTAGCCGGGGGGGGGCCCTACGAGCAGTACGTC. This translates into CASSLAGGGPYEQYV. The genes are TRBV7-8 and TRBJ2-7, with 8 bases that match TRBD2. This CDR3 region has 15 residues. V was pared by 0 bases and J by 2 bases, with 3 bases of the junction left unmatched. Germline V gene sequence: CDR1 SGHVS, CDR2 FQNEAQ.

V is TRBV27 and J is TRBJ1-1; 8 positions match TRBD1. V was clipped by 5 bases and J by 5 bases; unmatched bases: 13. Per germline, CDR1 MNHEY and CDR2 SMNVEV (reference sequence). The CDR3 extends over 16 amino acids. CDR3: CASSPPLTGAGTEAFF. DNA of the CDR3: TGTGCCAGCAGTCCCCCCTTGACAGGGGCTGGAACTGAAGCTTTCTTT.

This clone is a singleton in its sample. The chain carries TRBV5-1 and TRBJ2-3, with 8 bases that match TRBD2. The CDR3 contains 16 residues. Trimming took 1 base from V and 0 from J; bases not matched to a gene: 4. CDR1 and CDR2 from the germline V gene are SGHRS and YFSETQ. CDR3 residues: CASSLREGSSTDTQYF. Here the CDR3 DNA reads TGCGCCAGCAGCTTGCGGGAGGGTTCTAGCACAGATACGCAGTATTTT.

This clone has just one count. V and J are TRBV5-8 and TRBJ2-5; D not resolved. The CDR3 spans 15 residues. Germline CDR1 reads SGHTS; CDR2 reads YDEGEE. V shed 0 bases and J shed 2 bases, with 11 bases lying between them. As DNA, the CDR3 is TGTGCCAGCAGCTTGGGCTCGGGCGGACAAGAGACCCAGTACTTC. This codes for CASSLGSGGQETQYF.

The V call is TRBV5-4, the J call TRBJ1-6; TRBD1 is a possible D gene (5 bases). There are 15 residues in the CDR3. CDR1 and CDR2 (germline): SGHNT, YYREEE (reference sequence). V shed 0 bases and J shed 9 bases, with 13 bases lying between them. This chain's CDR3 is CASSLGAGDISPLHF. DNA of the CDR3: TGTGCCAGCAGCTTGGGGGCGGGGGATATTTCACCCCTCCACTTT.

The chain is built from TRBV7-2 and TRBJ1-1; D remains unclear. The CDR3 is 12 residues long. The V end lost 1 base, the J end lost 4 bases, and 4 bases lay between the germline ends. CDR1 and CDR2 (germline): SGHTA, FQGNSA. In DNA form, the CDR3 reads TGTGCCAGCAGCTTAGTAGTCACTGAAGCTTTCTTT. Translated, it gives CASSLVVTEAFF.

This chain links TRBV7-2 with TRBJ2-5, with no clear D. This CDR3 comprises 11 residues. Looked up from germline, CDR1 is SGHTA and CDR2 is FQGNSA. V was pared by 5 bases and J by 5 bases, with 6 bases between. The CDR3 region has the DNA TGTGCCAGCAGCCTCCACGAGACCCAGTACTTC. It specifies CASSLHETQYF.

This sequence joins TRBV6-6 and TRBJ2-5; no clear D gene. Germline lookup yields CDR1 MNHNY and CDR2 SVGAGI (reference sequence). The CDR3 length is 15 residues. V was clipped by 1 base and J by 1 base, with 10 bases between them. The CDR3 loop reads CASSYYNRAQETQYF. The CDR3 region has the DNA TGTGCCAGCAGTTACTATAACCGGGCCCAAGAGACCCAGTACTTC.

J is TRBJ1-4 and V is TRBV6-5, with TRBD1 matching over 8 bases. Germline CDR1 MNHEY, CDR2 SVGAGI. V lost 5 bases and J lost 7; bases outside the gene matches: 6. The CDR3 has 14 residues. In DNA form, the CDR3 reads TGTGCCAGCAGTGCTACAGGGGGGGGTGAAAAACTGTTTTTT. This translates into CASSATGGGEKLFF.

V gene TRBV7-8 combines with J gene TRBJ2-2; weak D call: TRBD1 (6 bases). Deletions cut 4 bases from V and 4 bases from J, with 13 bases between. The CDR3 is 15 residues long. Germline values: CDR1 SGHVS, CDR2 FQNEAQ. The CDR3 sequence is CASSSDRTVTGELFF. The CDR3 nucleotides are TGTGCCAGCAGCTCTGACAGGACTGTCACCGGGGAGCTGTTTTTT.

The chain joins TRBV2 to TRBJ2-7; no clear D. The CDR3 runs to 10 residues. Germline values: CDR1 SNHLY, CDR2 FYNNEI. The V end was cut by 2 bases, the J end by 5 bases, with 1 base between. CDR3 region: CASSENEQYV. The CDR3 DNA sequence: TGTGCCAGCAGTGAAAACGAGCAGTACGTC.

The genes are TRBV5-1 and TRBJ2-2, with D maybe TRBD2 (6 bases). Germline CDR1 and CDR2: SGHRS and YFSETQ. The CDR3 sequence is 16 residues long. The V gene lost 0 bases and the J gene lost 5 bases, with 14 bases spanning the gap. CDR3: CASSLAGGVGTGELFF. The CDR3 nucleotides read TGCGCCAGCAGCTTGGCCGGAGGGGTTGGAACCGGGGAGCTGTTTTTT.

This clone turned up a few times. The V gene is TRBV6-4, the J gene TRBJ2-3; tentative D call: TRBD1 (6 bases). Germline values: CDR1 MRHNA, CDR2 SNTAGT. This CDR3 has 15 amino acids. V was shortened by 6 bases and J by 1 base, with 14 bases between the two germline ends. The CDR3 DNA reads TGTGCCAGCAGCCCAGAGGCAGGGGGCACAGATACGCAGTATTTT. Protein product: CASSPEAGGTDTQYF.